This T cell receptor (beta chain) was documented in a study of T cells in Graves' hyperthyroidism and ophthalmopathy. This clonotype was counted only a few times. The CDR3 regions of TCR beta were amplified from RNA transcripts. A first-round RT-PCR of the TCR CDR3 used the HTBI primer set. TCRdb reprocessed the multiplex PCR reads via MiXCR and lists one record per CDR3 protein. The sample records more than 500,000 distinct CDR3 sequences, approximately 15% being singletons. CDR1 and CDR2 (germline): MNHNS, SASEGT. The CDR3 sequence is 12 residues long. The germline V and J ends were trimmed by 7 bases and 6 bases, with 13 bases remaining between them.

V gene TRBV6-1 combines with J gene TRBJ2-7; no firm D call. The TCR comes from a woman in her 40s with Graves' hyperthyroidism. The sample was blood. The CDR3 bases are TGTGCCAGCACCACCCCGCCTGGCGAGCAGTACTTC. It encodes CASTTPPGEQYF.